These 20 T cell receptor beta chains were all obtained from the same sample, sequenced in a study of T-cell memory formation after mild COVID-19. TCRdb ran MiXCR on the 5' RACE reads and lists one entry per CDR3 protein. The table records some 600,000 distinct CDR3 sequences, about 18% of them present only once. Material for sequencing was PBMCs or a T cell subset sorted from them (not recorded which). The origin of the receptors is an adult woman who had mild COVID-19 (a few samples of this study predate the infection). Cell type and time point are not known.

This clonotype was detected a few times. The rearrangement links TRBV7-3 to TRBJ2-2; 7 bases map to TRBD1. Germline V gene lookup returns CDR1 SGHTA and CDR2 FQGTGA. The CDR3 length is 14 residues. With V trimmed by 5 bases and J by 5 bases, 5 bases remained unmatched. This CDR3 is CASSQGVGTGELFF. CDR3 nucleotide sequence: TGTGCCAGCAGCCAGGGGGTTGGAACCGGGGAGCTGTTTTTT.

This clonotype was seen a few times. The gene calls are TRBV7-2 and TRBJ2-2, with 8 bases lining up with TRBD1. Germline lookup yields CDR1 SGHTA and CDR2 FQGNSA. The CDR3 spans 15 residues. V gave up 5 bases and J gave up 3 bases; unmatched junction bases: 5. CDR3 bases: TGTGCCAGCAGCAAGGACAGGGTGGACACCGGGGAGCTGTTTTTT. Translated, it gives CASSKDRVDTGELFF. The variable domain in full, completed from reference TRBV7-2 and TRBJ2-2, reads GAGVSQSPSNKVTEKGKDVELRCDPISGHTALYWYRQSLGQGLEFLIYFQGNSAPDKSGLPSDRFSAERTGGSVSTLTIQRTQQEDSAVYLCASSKDRVDTGELFFGEGSRLTVL.

V and J are TRBV3-1 and TRBJ1-1; tentative D call: TRBD1 (5 bases). The CDR3 loop spans 13 amino acids. V dropped 6 bases and J dropped 10 bases, with 18 bases sitting between them. Per the germline V gene, CDR1 is LGHDT and CDR2 is YNNKEL (reference sequence). CDR3 protein: CASRPSIQQGAFF. The CDR3 region has the DNA TGTGCCAGCAGACCATCTATACAGCAGGGAGCTTTCTTT.

The rearrangement joins TRBV12-3 or TRBV12-4 to TRBJ1-5; TRBD1 might be the D (5 bases). Trimming left V 3 bases short and J 7 bases short, with 16 bases between. The CDR3 covers 15 residues. The CDR3 sequence: CASSFGGGPGQPQHF. The CDR3 region has the DNA TGTGCCAGCAGTTTCGGCGGGGGTCCGGGACAGCCCCAGCATTTT.

This clonotype was observed at least ten times. The chain is built from TRBV5-1 and TRBJ2-5; 10 positions agree with TRBD1. The CDR3 runs 16 residues. Looked up from germline, CDR1 is SGHRS and CDR2 is YFSETQ. The V gene end was trimmed by 2 bases and the J gene end by 2 bases; junction bases not matched to a gene: 6. This CDR3 reads CASSFGDRGLQETQYF. The CDR3 coding sequence is TGCGCCAGCAGCTTTGGGGACAGGGGACTTCAAGAGACCCAGTACTTC.

The V gene is TRBV6-2 or TRBV6-3, the J gene TRBJ1-1; tentatively, D is TRBD1 (6 bases). Trimming stripped 4 bases from V and 3 bases from J, with 15 bases between. CDR3 length equals 15 residues. Germline CDR1 MNHEY, CDR2 SVGEGT. The CDR3 nucleotides read TGTGCCAGCAGTTCACACAGGGTTGGAGACACTGAAGCTTTCTTT. It yields the protein CASSSHRVGDTEAFF.

In its sample, this clonotype was seen a few times. For the CDR3, the DNA is TGTGCCAGCCTACCCTTCGCTAATGAAAAACTGTTTTTT. This codes for CASLPFANEKLFF. The chain couples TRBV2 to TRBJ1-4; D is unclear. Trimming removed 8 bases at V and 3 bases at J, with 10 bases between. CDR3 length: 13 amino acids. Germline V gene sequence: CDR1 SNHLY, CDR2 FYNNEI.

V gene TRBV7-3 combines with J gene TRBJ1-2; TRBD1 aligns across 10 bases. The CDR3 consists of 15 residues. J lost 7 bases, V lost 5 bases, and 10 bases had no gene match. From germline, CDR1 is SGHTA and CDR2 FQGTGA. CDR3 DNA: TGTGCCAGCAGCCCCGCCGGGACAGGGGCTTTTGGCTACACCTTC. Translated, it gives CASSPAGTGAFGYTF.

This clonotype was detected ten times or more. This sequence joins TRBV6-2 or TRBV6-3 and TRBJ2-5, with 9 nucleotides matching TRBD2. The length of the CDR3 is 15 residues. CDR1 is MNHEY, CDR2 SVGEGT, per germline. The V and J ends lost 6 bases and 5 bases, in that order; junction bases with no gene match: 10. The CDR3 bases are TGTGCCAGCAGCCAGCGGGGGGAACCACGTGAGACCCAGTACTTC. Its protein is CASSQRGEPRETQYF.

The chain recombines TRBV24-1 with TRBJ2-1; 7 nucleotides line up with TRBD1. V shed 4 bases and J 0 bases; nucleotides not matched to a gene: 8. The CDR3 length is 17 residues. The V gene's germline CDR1 is KGHDR and CDR2 SFDVKD. The CDR3 sequence is CATSDVTGYGSYNEQFF. The CDR3 nucleotides read TGTGCCACCAGTGACGTGACAGGGTACGGCTCCTACAATGAGCAGTTCTTC.

This clonotype was detected a few times. The chain employs TRBV5-4 and TRBJ2-5, with D hard to call. V dropped 1 base and J dropped 0 bases, with 4 bases sitting between them. From germline, CDR1 is SGHNT and CDR2 YYREEE (reference sequence). CDR3 length equals 13 residues. The CDR3 DNA follows: TGTGCCAGCAGCTTGTGGAACCAAGAGACCCAGTACTTC. It encodes CASSLWNQETQYF. Filled out from reference TRBV5-4 and TRBJ2-5, the complete variable domain reads ETGVTQSPTHLIKTRGQQVTLRCSSQSGHNTVSWYQQALGQGPQFIFQYYREEENGRGNFPPRFSGLQFPNYSSELNVNALELDDSALYLCASSLWNQETQYFGPGTRLLVL.

The table lists this clonotype with many counts. The rearrangement uses TRBV21-1 and TRBJ2-7. TRBV21-1 is classified as a pseudogene. The CDR3 has 10 amino acids. CDR3: CASSPYEQYF. The CDR3 DNA follows: TGTGCCAGCAGCCCCTACGAGCAGTACTTC.

The chain couples TRBV7-3 to TRBJ2-3, with TRBD2 as a possible D gene (6 bases). The CDR3 consists of 14 residues. Germline V lookup: CDR1 SGHTA, CDR2 FQGTGA. V was shortened by 5 bases and J by 0 bases, with 9 bases between the two germline ends. Here the CDR3 DNA reads TGTGCCAGCAGCACGGGACTTAGCACAGATACGCAGTATTTT. Translation: CASSTGLSTDTQYF.

This clonotype was counted many times. The rearrangement links TRBV3-1 to TRBJ1-3; D perhaps matches TRBD1 (5 bases). V was cut by 0 bases and J by 0 bases, with 12 bases left in between. The CDR3 totals 17 residues. In germline, CDR1 is LGHDT, CDR2 YNNKEL (reference sequence). The CDR3 loop is CASSQEALTASGNTIYF. The CDR3 nucleotides read TGTGCCAGCAGCCAAGAAGCACTGACAGCCTCTGGAAACACCATATATTTT.

Only a few counts were recorded for this clonotype. This sequence joins TRBV5-5 and TRBJ1-6; D perhaps matches TRBD1 (5 bases). Trimming took 2 bases from V and 7 from J, leaving 13 bases between them. This CDR3 contains 15 residues. The germline V gene has CDR1 SGHKS and CDR2 YYEKEE (reference sequence). CDR3 bases: TGTGCCAGCAGCTTTATCAGGGACGAGAATTCACCCCTCCACTTT. Its protein product is CASSFIRDENSPLHF.

This chain links TRBV29-1 with TRBJ2-1; D gene unclear. Germline V gene data show CDR1 as SQVTM and CDR2 as ANQGSEA. Trimming removed 3 bases at V and 6 bases at J, with 15 bases between. This CDR3 region has 14 residues. The CDR3 region is CSVDGNPVGNEQFF. CDR3 sequence (DNA): TGCAGCGTTGACGGTAACCCTGTGGGCAATGAGCAGTTCTTC.

This clonotype was picked up a small number of times. The rearrangement joins TRBV7-9 to TRBJ2-5; D call uncertain. The CDR3 totals 11 residues. The germline V gene encodes CDR1 SEHNR and CDR2 FQNEAQ (reference sequence). V was cut by 7 bases and J by 6 bases, with 9 bases left in between. The CDR3 here is CASTSVQTQYF. CDR3 DNA: TGTGCCAGCACCTCAGTCCAGACCCAGTACTTC.

This clonotype was counted only a few times. This chain uses TRBV5-1 with TRBJ2-5; weak D call: TRBD1 (5 bases). The CDR3 extends over 14 amino acids. V lost 1 base, J lost 0 bases, and 7 bases lay in between. Per the germline V gene, CDR1 is SGHRS and CDR2 is YFSETQ. CDR3 loop: CASSLMDNQETQYF. Written as DNA, the CDR3 is TGCGCCAGCAGCTTGATGGACAACCAAGAGACCCAGTACTTC.

CDR3 DNA: TGCGCCAGCAGCCGGGGGACTAGCAGCTACAATGAGCAGTTCTTC. Translation gives CASSRGTSSYNEQFF. The chain uses TRBV4-3 and TRBJ2-1; 9 positions match TRBD2. The CDR3 consists of 15 residues. V lost 4 bases, J lost 3 bases, and 4 bases stayed unmatched. Germline loops: CDR1 LGHNA, CDR2 YSLEER.

This clonotype has just a few counts. CDR3: CAWNSYSGANVLTF. CDR3 sequence (DNA): TGTGCCTGGAATTCCTACTCTGGGGCCAACGTCCTGACTTTC. The chain employs TRBV30 and TRBJ2-6; no clear D. The CDR3 consists of 14 residues. Trimming stripped 4 bases from V and 0 bases from J, with 7 bases between. Germline values: CDR1 GTSNPN, CDR2 SVGIG (reference sequence).